The 32 T cell receptor beta chains in this list originate from one sample, sequenced in a study of T cell responses to AZD1222 COVID-19 vaccine. Here immunoSEQ multiplex PCR was the method, and the copy in TCRdb shows in-frame clones only, minus some. The data contain 110,000 to 150,000 clones, 85% to 95% of them seen just once; the ten biggest clones take up over 8%. The sequenced sample was peripheral blood, obtained on day 0 of AZD1222 vaccination. The receptors stem from an adult in good health.

The chain links TRBV4-3 to TRBJ2-1, with D possibly matching TRBD2 (7 bases). The CDR3 is 15 residues long. Between the trimmed V and J ends, which lost 0 bases and 10 bases, there was a span of 16 bases. CDR1 LGHNA and CDR2 YSLEER come from the germline V gene. The CDR3 DNA reads as TGCGCCAGCAGCCAAGATAGTGACGGGGGGCCCGAGCAGTTCTTC. Amino acids: CASSQDSDGGPEQFF.

The chain is built from TRBV7-3 and TRBJ2-2, with TRBD2 matching over 14 bases. The V gene's germline CDR1 is SGHTA and CDR2 FQGTGA. Germline trimming cut 6 bases from V and 4 bases from J; bases unmatched to any gene: 7. This CDR3 has 17 residues. In DNA form, the CDR3 reads TGTGCCAGCAGGGCGAGGGGACTAGCGGGGGCCACCGGGGAGCTGTTTTTT. Protein: CASRARGLAGATGELFF.

The rearrangement links TRBV19 to TRBJ2-6; TRBD1 matches at 7 bases. Trimming took 6 bases from V and 0 from J; bases not matched to a gene: 2. The germline gives CDR1 LNHDA, CDR2 SQIVND (reference sequence). The CDR3 length is 15 residues. Written as DNA, the CDR3 is TGTGCCAGTAGCACAGGGGACTCTGGGGCCAACGTCCTGACTTTC. Translated: CASSTGDSGANVLTF.

The V call is TRBV14, the J call TRBJ1-4; D is ambiguous. Germline values: CDR1 SGHDN, CDR2 FVKESK. Deletions cut 4 bases from V and 11 bases from J, with 14 bases between. The CDR3 runs 13 residues. CDR3 in amino acids: CASSLSWGGKLFF. The CDR3 coding sequence is TGTGCCAGCAGCCTAAGTTGGGGTGGCAAACTGTTTTTT.

The CDR3 DNA is TGTGCCAGCTCACCTTTGTACAGGGGAGACACAGATACGCAGTATTTT. It translates to CASSPLYRGDTDTQYF. The chain has TRBV18 and TRBJ2-3, with TRBD1 identical over 7 bases. V gave up 3 bases and J gave up 2 bases; unmatched junction bases: 8. This CDR3 contains 16 residues. The germline V gene encodes CDR1 KGHSH and CDR2 LQKENI.

This chain connects TRBV30 to TRBJ1-5, with a possible D match to TRBD1 (5 bases). Trimming stripped 1 base from V and 4 bases from J, with 8 bases between. Germline lookup yields CDR1 GTSNPN and CDR2 SVGIG (reference sequence). There are 13 residues in the CDR3. CDR3: CAWSAQGNQPQHF. The CDR3, as DNA: TGTGCCTGGAGTGCCCAGGGTAATCAGCCCCAGCATTTT.

The V call is TRBV6-5, the J call TRBJ1-1; D not certain. With 6 bases removed from V and 1 base from J, the gap between germline ends came to 12 bases. In germline, CDR1 is MNHEY, CDR2 SVGAGI. The CDR3 has 14 amino acids. CDR3 sequence reads: CASRQITENTEAFF. The CDR3 nucleotides are TGTGCCAGCAGACAAATCACAGAGAACACTGAAGCTTTCTTT.

This clone was seen only once. The V gene is TRBV7-8, the J gene TRBJ2-3; 8 nucleotides align to TRBD2. The CDR3 is 16 amino acids. Germline V CDR1 and CDR2: SGHVS, FQNEAQ. J gave up 1 base and V 5 bases, and 8 bases lay outside the gene matches. CDR3 nucleotide sequence: TGTGCCAGCAGCCTAATAGCGGGGACGGGCACAGATACGCAGTATTTT. It codes for CASSLIAGTGTDTQYF. The whole variable domain, remainder taken from reference TRBV7-8 and TRBJ2-3, is GAGVSQSPRYKVAKRGQDVALRCDPISGHVSLFWYQQALGQGPEFLTYFQNEAQLDKSGLPSDRFFAERPEGSVSTLKIQRTQQEDSAVYLCASSLIAGTGTDTQYFGPGTRLTVL.

J is TRBJ1-1 and V is TRBV6-6; D uncertain. The V end was cut by 8 bases, the J end by 2 bases, with 9 bases between. CDR1 and CDR2 from the germline V gene are MNHNY and SVGAGI (reference sequence). The CDR3 consists of 12 residues. CDR3 sequence (DNA): TGTGCCAGCGAGGGCCTTAACACTGAAGCTTTCTTT. As protein: CASEGLNTEAFF.

The V call is TRBV11-3, the J call TRBJ2-3; D may match TRBD1 or TRBD2 (5 bases each). Germline V gene data show CDR1 as SGHNT and CDR2 as YENEEA. This CDR3 is built from 15 residues. Trimming left V 4 bases short and J 0 bases short, with 11 bases between. Written as DNA, the CDR3 is TGTGCCAGCAGCTCATGGGGGTCTAGCACAGATACGCAGTATTTT. Translation: CASSSWGSSTDTQYF.

The count of this clone is one. The rearrangement uses TRBV5-4 and TRBJ2-5; 8 nucleotides line up with TRBD2. This CDR3 region has 15 residues. Trimming removed 4 bases from V and 5 bases from J; junction bases left unmatched: 10. CDR1 is SGHNT and CDR2 is YYREEE in the germline V gene (reference sequence). CDR3 coding DNA: TGTGCCAGCAGCCTCAACGGGGGGGCCGGTGAGACCCAGTACTTC. Protein: CASSLNGGAGETQYF.

The rearrangement joins TRBV7-2 to TRBJ1-2; 7 positions agree with TRBD1. The CDR3 consists of 13 residues. J lost 11 bases, V lost 4 bases, and 10 bases had no gene match. CDR1 and CDR2 (germline): SGHTA, FQGNSA. The CDR3 DNA sequence: TGTGCCAGCAGCTCCAATCGGGACAGTACTTACACCTTC. Residues: CASSSNRDSTYTF.

The V gene is TRBV6-5, the J gene TRBJ2-3; D is perhaps TRBD2 (5 bases). Germline assignment: CDR1 MNHEY and CDR2 SVGAGI. This CDR3 has 15 amino acids. V was trimmed by 7 bases and J by 0 bases, leaving 14 bases between them. The chain's CDR3 is CASTFGVGSTDTQYF. CDR3 in DNA: TGTGCCAGCACTTTCGGGGTCGGGAGCACAGATACGCAGTATTTT.

The V and J genes are TRBV4-3 and TRBJ1-6; TRBD1 might be the D (5 bases). This CDR3 spans 19 amino acids. From germline, CDR1 is LGHNA and CDR2 YSLEER. Trimming stripped 0 bases from V and 0 bases from J, with 15 bases between. CDR3 DNA sequence: TGCGCCAGCAGCCAAGATAGATTCTCGGGGGGCTCCTATAATTCACCCCTCCACTTT. This sequence encodes CASSQDRFSGGSYNSPLHF.

This clone was seen just once. The chain is built from TRBV9 and TRBJ2-7; D is ambiguous. CDR3 length: 14 residues. Germline CDR1 and CDR2: SGDLS and YYNGEE. V lost 0 bases and J lost 7, with 14 bases in between. CDR3 DNA sequence: TGTGCCAGCAGCGTAGGAGTTGTCTCGCGGGAGCAGTACTTC. As protein: CASSVGVVSREQYF.

Comments on this clone: The CDR3 ends on some other residue instead of the conserved phenylalanine or tryptophan, so this is likely a read error. It is unclear where the CDR3 begins or ends on the DNA, so no DNA is shown, and the CDR3 is as TCRdb lists it. The J gene is TRBJ2-7, the V gene TRBV2. The CDR3 comprises 11 residues, both ends counted. Germline CDR1 is SNHLY and CDR2 is FYNNEI. CDR3 loop: CASSTSGTPPI.

The chain joins TRBV5-4 to TRBJ2-7; possibly TRBD1 or TRBD2 for D (5 bases each). V lost 5 bases and J 2 bases, leaving 11 bases between the germline ends. The CDR3 length is 13 residues. Per the germline V gene, CDR1 is SGHNT and CDR2 is YYREEE (reference sequence). CDR3 residues: CASSSWDAYEQYF. The CDR3 coding sequence is TGTGCCAGCAGTTCGTGGGACGCCTACGAGCAGTACTTC.

The chain recombines TRBV4-3 with TRBJ1-6; D unresolved. Trimming shortened V by 0 bases and J by 4 bases, and 7 bases separated the two germline ends. The CDR3 totals 15 residues. Germline V gives CDR1 LGHNA, CDR2 YSLEER. CDR3 region: CASSQDRSYNSPLHF. The CDR3 coding sequence is TGCGCCAGCAGCCAAGATAGGAGTTATAATTCACCCCTCCACTTT.

The chain links TRBV5-1 to TRBJ1-1; D gene uncertain. With 0 bases removed from V and 4 bases from J, the gap between germline ends came to 7 bases. The germline CDR1 and CDR2 sequences are SGHRS and YFSETQ. The CDR3 spans 13 residues. As DNA, the CDR3 is TGCGCCAGCAGCTTGGCCTCAGGCACTGAAGCTTTCTTT. Translation: CASSLASGTEAFF.

The gene calls are TRBV6-1 and TRBJ1-5, with 7 bases that match TRBD1. Germline loops: CDR1 MNHNS, CDR2 SASEGT. This CDR3 spans 16 amino acids. V lost 3 bases to trimming and J lost 6 bases; unmatched junction nucleotides: 11. The CDR3 loop reads CASSDRPDRAGQPQHF. CDR3 coding DNA: TGTGCCAGCAGTGACAGGCCAGACAGGGCTGGTCAGCCCCAGCATTTT.

The chain links TRBV20-1 to TRBJ2-7; weak D call: TRBD1 (5 bases). The CDR3 length is 15 residues. Germline V gene sequence: CDR1 DFQATT, CDR2 SNEGSKA (reference sequence). V was clipped by 3 bases and J by 5 bases, with 20 bases between them. The CDR3 spells CSASPLGRPTHEQYF. CDR3 nucleotide sequence: TGCAGTGCTAGTCCGCTGGGGCGGCCCACTCACGAGCAGTACTTC.

The gene calls are TRBV6-2 or TRBV6-3 and TRBJ2-5; 9 nucleotides align to TRBD1. The J segment lost 1 base and the V segment lost 6 bases, leaving 6 bases of the junction unmatched. Germline lookup yields CDR1 MNHEY and CDR2 SVGEGT. This CDR3 has 15 residues. CDR3 sequence reads: CASSGQGTLQETQYF. As DNA, the CDR3 is TGTGCCAGCAGCGGACAGGGGACCCTCCAAGAGACCCAGTACTTC.

The rearrangement links TRBV18 to TRBJ1-2, with D unclear. CDR1 is KGHSH and CDR2 is LQKENI in the germline V gene. The CDR3 loop spans 15 amino acids. V was cut by 1 base and J by 8 bases, with 17 bases left in between. The CDR3 sequence is CASSPRERDPFGYTF. The CDR3 DNA is TGTGCCAGCTCACCACGGGAAAGGGATCCGTTCGGCTACACCTTC.

J is TRBJ1-2 and V is TRBV27, with D possibly being TRBD1 (5 bases). CDR3 length equals 14 residues. The ends were cut back, 3 bases at V and 2 bases at J, with 10 bases in the middle. CDR1 is MNHEY, CDR2 SMNVEV, per germline (reference sequence). CDR3 region: CASSFHRDNYGYTF. The DNA of the CDR3 is TGTGCCAGCAGTTTCCACCGGGACAACTATGGCTACACCTTC.

This chain joins TRBV5-4 and TRBJ1-4; D uncertain. Trimming removed 2 bases from V and 4 bases from J, with 9 bases in between. CDR3 length: 14 residues. Germline V gives CDR1 SGHNT, CDR2 YYREEE (reference sequence). This CDR3 is CASSLGLNNEKLFF. The DNA of the CDR3 is TGTGCCAGCAGCTTAGGACTCAATAATGAAAAACTGTTTTTT.

This clone was seen just once. V gene TRBV19 combines with J gene TRBJ1-6; TRBD1 is a possible D gene (5 bases). The CDR3 runs to 12 residues. Germline lookup yields CDR1 LNHDA and CDR2 SQIVND (reference sequence). The V gene lost 6 bases and the J gene lost 13 bases, with 13 bases spanning the gap. The CDR3 DNA is TGTGCCAGTAGGGGGCGGGGAATGCCCCTCCACTTT. It encodes CASRGRGMPLHF.

J is TRBJ2-1 and V is TRBV7-6; no firm D call. The CDR3 has 11 amino acids. Trimming took 8 bases from V and 4 from J, leaving 6 bases between them. Germline-derived CDR1 and CDR2 are SGHVS and FNYEAQ. This CDR3 is CASRNYNEQFF. For the CDR3, the DNA is TGTGCCAGCCGGAATTACAATGAGCAGTTCTTC.

J is TRBJ2-1 and V is TRBV7-3; TRBD2 agrees at 9 bases. The CDR3 length is 12 residues. With V trimmed by 4 bases and J by 12 bases, 4 bases remained unmatched. Germline V gives CDR1 SGHTA, CDR2 FQGTGA. CDR3 protein: CASSSDSGGQFF. As DNA, the CDR3 is TGTGCCAGCAGCTCAGATAGCGGGGGGCAGTTCTTC.

This clone was found once. V usage is TRBV6-2 or TRBV6-3 and J usage is TRBJ1-2; 7 positions agree with TRBD1. From germline, CDR1 is MNHEY and CDR2 SVGEGT. The length of the CDR3 is 14 residues. Trimming cost V 5 bases and J 4 bases; bases outside gene matches: 7. CDR3: CASSQPGQIYGYTF. The CDR3 DNA follows: TGTGCCAGCAGTCAACCGGGACAGATCTATGGCTACACCTTC.

The chain is built from TRBV5-4 and TRBJ1-4, with a tentative D call TRBD1 (6 bases). The germline V gene has CDR1 SGHNT and CDR2 YYREEE (reference sequence). This CDR3 is 16 amino acids long. V was pared by 3 bases and J by 7 bases, with 19 bases between. The CDR3 nucleotides read TGTGCCAGCAGCTCGACCGAAGGGCAAGGGGGTGAAAAACTGTTTTTT. Its protein is CASSSTEGQGGEKLFF.

The chain recombines TRBV29-1 with TRBJ1-5; D is perhaps TRBD1 (6 bases). This CDR3 region has 13 residues. The V end was cut by 5 bases, the J end by 5 bases, with 13 bases between. Germline-derived CDR1 and CDR2 are SQVTM and ANQGSEA. CDR3 coding DNA: TGCAGCGTTAGCAGGGGAAGCTATCAGCCCCAGCATTTT. Protein sequence: CSVSRGSYQPQHF.

The chain is built from TRBV6-5 and TRBJ1-2; 7 nucleotides match TRBD1. Germline CDR1 reads MNHEY; CDR2 reads SVGAGI. V gave up 6 bases and J gave up 4 bases; unmatched junction bases: 5. The CDR3 has 13 amino acids. For the CDR3, the DNA is TGTGCCAGCAGGAGGGGACAGTTCTATGGCTACACCTTC. Protein product: CASRRGQFYGYTF.